This T cell receptor (beta chain) was documented in a study of early T cells in non-severe SARS-CoV-2 infection. As for the study in general: Chains were unpaired, as sequencing was done on bulk RNA from unsorted whole blood. Study-wide points: VDJdb-based matching was biased toward anti-spike CD8 responses and missed private and CD4 specificities.

Molecules of cDNA were individually given unique molecular identifiers that were attached to them. From the 5' RACE reads, TCRdb called clonotypes with MiXCR, one entry per CDR3 protein. The data show fewer than 35,000 distinct CDR3 sequences, with around 4.4% seen just once and about an eighth held by the top ten. This clonotype was observed many times. The antigen remains undetermined. This clonotype was sampled from an adult who was a healthcare worker with PCR-confirmed SARS-CoV-2 infection or an uninfected control (not recorded which). The sequenced sample consisted of whole blood.

DNA for the CDR3: TGTGCCATCTCGATAATAGCGGGAGGCAGCACAGATACGCAGTATTTT. Translating it yields CAISIIAGGSTDTQYF. The chain recombines TRBV28 with TRBJ2-3; 10 bases are a match to TRBD2. The CDR3 sequence is 16 residues long. CDR1 and CDR2 (germline): MDHEN, SYDVKM. J gave up 0 bases and V 10 bases, and 10 bases lay outside the gene matches. The full variable domain, with the rest looked up from reference TRBV28 and TRBJ2-3, is DVKVTQSSRYLVKRTGEKVFLECVQDMDHENMFWYRQDPGLGLRLIYFSYDVKMKEKGDIPEGYSVSREKKERFSLILESASTNQTSMYLCAISIIAGGSTDTQYFGPGTRLTVL.